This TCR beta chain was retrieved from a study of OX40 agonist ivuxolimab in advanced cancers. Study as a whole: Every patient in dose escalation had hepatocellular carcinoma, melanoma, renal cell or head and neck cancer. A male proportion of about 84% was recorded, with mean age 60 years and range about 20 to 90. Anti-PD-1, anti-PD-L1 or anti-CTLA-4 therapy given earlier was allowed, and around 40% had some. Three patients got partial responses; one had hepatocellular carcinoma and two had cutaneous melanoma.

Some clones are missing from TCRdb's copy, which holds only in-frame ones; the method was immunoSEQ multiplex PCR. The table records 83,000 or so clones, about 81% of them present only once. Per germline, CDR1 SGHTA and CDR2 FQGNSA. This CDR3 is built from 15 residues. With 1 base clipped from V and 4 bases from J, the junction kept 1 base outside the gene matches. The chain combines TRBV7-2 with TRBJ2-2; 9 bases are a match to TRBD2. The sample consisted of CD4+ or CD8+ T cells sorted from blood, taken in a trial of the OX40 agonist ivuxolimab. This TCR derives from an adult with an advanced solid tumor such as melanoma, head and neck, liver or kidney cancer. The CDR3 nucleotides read TGTGCCAGCAGCTTAGGCGGGAGGGCCACCGGGGAGCTGTTTTTT. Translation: CASSLGGRATGELFF.